The rows below give T cell receptor beta chains drawn from one sample of a study of blood T cell repertoires in COVID-19. The table came from immunoSEQ multiplex PCR; TCRdb's copy has only in-frame clones and leaves some out. In the table there are roughly 54,000 clones, 91% of which are singletons. The specimen was peripheral blood. These receptors all come from a woman aged 60-70 years with active or convalescent COVID-19. Each CDR3 is given with its conserved first and last residue. A D gene is named only where the DNA matches it firmly. Not every row has a clone size; where given, it reads once, few, many or a size class.

>TRBV6-7|.|TRBJ1-5|TRBD1
CASSYPRGQSYSNQPQHF
TGTGCCAGCAGTTACCCCCGGGGACAGAGCTATAGCAATCAGCCCCAGCATTTT
>TRBV19|.|TRBJ1-5|TRBD1
CASSQTGNGQPQHF
TGTGCCAGTAGTCAGACAGGGAACGGTCAGCCCCAGCATTTT
>TRBV28|.|TRBJ2-1|TRBD2
CASSSPSGGAGNYNEQFF
TGTGCCAGCAGTTCACCTAGCGGGGGGGCCGGGAATTACAATGAGCAGTTCTTC
>TRBV2|few|TRBJ1-2|.
CASSDAGGDPPYGYTF
TGTGCCAGCAGTGACGCTGGAGGTGACCCTCCCTATGGCTACACCTTC
>TRBV7-3|.|TRBJ2-3|TRBD2
CASSSSGRADTQYF
TGTGCCAGCAGCTCAAGCGGGAGGGCAGATACGCAGTATTTT
>TRBV14|.|TRBJ2-1|.
CASSQNRNNEQFF
TGTGCCAGCAGCCAAAACAGAAACAATGAGCAGTTCTTC
>TRBV5-1|.|TRBJ1-6|.
CASSLGAGTYNSPLHF
TGCGCCAGCAGCTTGGGAGCGGGGACCTATAATTCACCCCTCCACTTT
>TRBV29-1|.|TRBJ1-1|.
CSVEVSQGDGEAFF
TGCAGCGTTGAAGTATCCCAGGGTGATGGGGAAGCTTTCTTT
>TRBV5-5|once|TRBJ2-3|TRBD1
CASSPTTGGRHTDTQYF
TGTGCCAGCAGCCCAACGACAGGGGGGAGACACACAGATACGCAGTATTTT
>TRBV7-3|.|TRBJ2-4|.
CASSSGAGANIQYF
TGTGCCAGCAGCTCTGGCGCGGGGGCTAACATTCAGTACTTC
>TRBV28|once|TRBJ2-6|.
CASSLVRSGANVLTF
TGTGCCAGCAGTTTAGTTCGCTCTGGGGCCAACGTCCTGACTTTC
>TRBV18|.|TRBJ2-3|TRBD1
CASSPYVRTGRSTDTQYF
TGTGCCAGCTCACCCTACGTCAGGACAGGGAGGAGCACAGATACGCAGTATTTT
>TRBV11-3|.|TRBJ2-1|.
CASSLGVTSYNEQFF
TGTGCCAGCAGCTTGGGAGTGACCTCCTACAATGAGCAGTTCTTC
>TRBV24-1|.|TRBJ2-1|.
CATAGTAAYNEQFF
TGTGCCACCGCCGGGACTGCGGCCTACAATGAGCAGTTCTTC
>TRBV4-1|.|TRBJ2-2|TRBD2
CASSQVTSGRVTGELFF
TGCGCCAGCAGCCAGGTGACTAGCGGGAGAGTAACCGGGGAGCTGTTTTTT
>TRBV6-5|.|TRBJ1-2|TRBD1
CASSITGANGYTF
TGTGCCAGCAGCATCACAGGGGCGAATGGCTACACCTTC
>TRBV5-6|once|TRBJ1-1|.
CASGRLMNTEAFF
TGTGCCAGCGGTAGACTGATGAACACTGAAGCTTTCTTT
>TRBV28|.|TRBJ1-1|.
CASRGGAGTEAFF
TGTGCCAGCAGGGGAGGCGCGGGCACTGAAGCTTTCTTT
>TRBV19|.|TRBJ2-7|TRBD1
CASSILGTGTREQYF
TGTGCCAGTAGTATTTTGGGGACAGGAACCCGCGAGCAGTACTTC
>TRBV5-1|.|TRBJ2-1|TRBD1
CASSPQATGGDRDGEQFF
TGCGCCAGCAGCCCCCAAGCGACAGGGGGGGATCGTGACGGGGAGCAGTTCTTC
>TRBV5-6|.|TRBJ2-1|.
CASSLATPSYNEQFF
TGTGCCAGCAGCTTGGCGACACCATCCTACAATGAGCAGTTCTTC
>TRBV5-4|.|TRBJ1-2|.
CASSLGVGAYYGYTF
TGTGCCAGCAGCTTGGGCGTAGGGGCCTACTATGGCTACACCTTC
>TRBV7-5|.|TRBJ1-5|.
CVRSPGTDRYSNQPQHF
TGTGTCAGAAGCCCCGGGACAGATCGATATAGCAATCAGCCCCAGCATTTT
>TRBV27|.|TRBJ2-2|TRBD2
CASRGLAGGVYRPGELFF
TGTGCCAGCAGAGGGCTAGCGGGAGGCGTGTATAGACCCGGGGAGCTGTTTTTT
>TRBV6-5|.|TRBJ1-6|.
CASGRVPGSPLHF
TGTGCCAGCGGGCGGGTGCCGGGTTCACCCCTCCACTTT
>TRBV11-2|.|TRBJ2-1|TRBD1
CASSPNPGGGNEQFF
TGTGCCAGCAGCCCCAACCCAGGGGGTGGCAATGAGCAGTTCTTC
>TRBV5-4|.|TRBJ2-6|TRBD1
CASSVQGTRSGANVLTF
TGTGCCAGCAGCGTACAGGGGACCCGCTCTGGGGCCAACGTCCTGACTTTC
>TRBV4-1|.|TRBJ2-3|.
CASSLGQLTDTQYF
TGCGCCAGCAGCCTCGGACAGCTCACAGATACGCAGTATTTT
>TRBV5-4|.|TRBJ2-7|.
CASSLGGLSYEQYF
TGTGCCAGCAGCTTGGGCGGGCTCTCCTACGAGCAGTACTTC